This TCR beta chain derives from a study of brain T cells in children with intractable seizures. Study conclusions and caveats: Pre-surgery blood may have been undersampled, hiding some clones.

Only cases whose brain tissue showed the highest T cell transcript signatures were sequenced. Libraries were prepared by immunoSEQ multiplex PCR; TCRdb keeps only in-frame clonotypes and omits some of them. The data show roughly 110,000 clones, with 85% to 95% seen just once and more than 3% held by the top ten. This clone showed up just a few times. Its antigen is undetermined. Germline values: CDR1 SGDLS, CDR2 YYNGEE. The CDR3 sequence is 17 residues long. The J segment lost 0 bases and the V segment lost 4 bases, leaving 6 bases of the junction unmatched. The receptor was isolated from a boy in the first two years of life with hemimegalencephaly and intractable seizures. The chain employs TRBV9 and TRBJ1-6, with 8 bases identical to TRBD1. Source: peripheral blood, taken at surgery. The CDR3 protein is CASSPRQGSSYNSPLHF. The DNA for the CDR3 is TGTGCCAGCAGCCCCAGACAGGGGAGCTCCTATAATTCACCCCTCCACTTT. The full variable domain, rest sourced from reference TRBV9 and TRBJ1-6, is DSGVTQTPKHLITATGQRVTLRCSPRSGDLSVYWYQQSLDQGLQFLIQYYNGEERAKGNILERFSAQQFPDLHSELNLSSLELGDSALYFCASSPRQGSSYNSPLHFGNGTRLTVT.